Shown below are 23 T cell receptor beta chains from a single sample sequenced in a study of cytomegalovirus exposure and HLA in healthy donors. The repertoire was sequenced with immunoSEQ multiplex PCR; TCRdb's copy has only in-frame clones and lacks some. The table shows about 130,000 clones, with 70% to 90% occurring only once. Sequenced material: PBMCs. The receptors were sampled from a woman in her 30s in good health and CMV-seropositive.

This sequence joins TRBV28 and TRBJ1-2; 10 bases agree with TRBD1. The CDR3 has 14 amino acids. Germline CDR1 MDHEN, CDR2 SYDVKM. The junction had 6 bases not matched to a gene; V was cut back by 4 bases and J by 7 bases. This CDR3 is CASSSEGQGFGYTF. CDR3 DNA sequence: TGTGCCAGCAGTTCCGAGGGACAGGGGTTTGGCTACACCTTC.

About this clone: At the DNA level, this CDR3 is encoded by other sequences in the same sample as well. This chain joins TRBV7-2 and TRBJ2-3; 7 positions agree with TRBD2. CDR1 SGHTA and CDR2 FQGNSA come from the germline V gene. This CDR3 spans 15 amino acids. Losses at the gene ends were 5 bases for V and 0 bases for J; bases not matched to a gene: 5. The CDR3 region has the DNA TGTGCCAGCAGCCGGGACTACCTTAGCACAGATACGCAGTATTTT. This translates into CASSRDYLSTDTQYF. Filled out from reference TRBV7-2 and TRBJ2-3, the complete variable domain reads GAGVSQSPSNKVTEKGKDVELRCDPISGHTALYWYRQSLGQGLEFLIYFQGNSAPDKSGLPSDRFSAERTGGSVSTLTIQRTQQEDSAVYLCASSRDYLSTDTQYFGPGTRLTVL.

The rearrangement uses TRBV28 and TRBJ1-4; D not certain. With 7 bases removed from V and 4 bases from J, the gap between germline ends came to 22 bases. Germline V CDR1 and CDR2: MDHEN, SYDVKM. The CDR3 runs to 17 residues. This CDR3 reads CASTAGSRGSINEKLFF. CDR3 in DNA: TGTGCCAGCACCGCCGGGAGCCGCGGGAGTATTAATGAAAAACTGTTTTTT.

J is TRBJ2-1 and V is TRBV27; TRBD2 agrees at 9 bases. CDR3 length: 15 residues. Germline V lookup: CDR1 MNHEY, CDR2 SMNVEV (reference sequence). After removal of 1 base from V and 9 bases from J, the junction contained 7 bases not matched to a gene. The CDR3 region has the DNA TGTGCCAGCAGTTTATATGCGGGGGGGCCCACTGAGCAGTTCTTC. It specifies CASSLYAGGPTEQFF.

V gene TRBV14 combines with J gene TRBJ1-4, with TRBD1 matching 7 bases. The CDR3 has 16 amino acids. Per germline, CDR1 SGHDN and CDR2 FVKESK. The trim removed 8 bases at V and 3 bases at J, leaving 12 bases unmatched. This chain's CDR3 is CASATGRGAPNEKLFF. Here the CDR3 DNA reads TGTGCCAGCGCTACAGGCAGGGGGGCGCCTAATGAAAAACTGTTTTTT.

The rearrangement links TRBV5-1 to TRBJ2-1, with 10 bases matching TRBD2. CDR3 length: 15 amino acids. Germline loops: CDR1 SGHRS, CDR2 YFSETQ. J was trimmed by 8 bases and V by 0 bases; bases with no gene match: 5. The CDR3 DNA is TGCGCCAGCAGCTTGGCGGCTAGCGGGAGTGATGAGCAGTTCTTC. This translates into CASSLAASGSDEQFF.

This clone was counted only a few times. CDR3 residues: CASSGTGGRYGYTF. CDR3 bases: TGTGCCAGCAGTGGGACAGGGGGCCGCTATGGCTACACCTTC. This chain links TRBV28 with TRBJ1-2; 12 bases are a match to TRBD1. The CDR3 extends over 14 amino acids. The trim removed 5 bases at V and 4 bases at J, leaving 2 bases unmatched. Germline V gene sequence: CDR1 MDHEN, CDR2 SYDVKM.

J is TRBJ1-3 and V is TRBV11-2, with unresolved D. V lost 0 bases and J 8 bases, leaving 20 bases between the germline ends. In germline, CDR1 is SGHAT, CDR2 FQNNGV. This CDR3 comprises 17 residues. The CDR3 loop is CASSLDSSVEILDTIYF. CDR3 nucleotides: TGTGCCAGCAGCTTAGATAGTAGTGTTGAAATACTGGACACCATATATTTT.

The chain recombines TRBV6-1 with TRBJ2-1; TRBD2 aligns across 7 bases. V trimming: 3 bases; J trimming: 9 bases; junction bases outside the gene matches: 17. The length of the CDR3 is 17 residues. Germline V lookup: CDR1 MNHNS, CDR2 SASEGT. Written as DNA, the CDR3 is TGTGCCAGCAGTGAGTTTCTAGCGGTCCCTATGGGGGGTGAGCAGTTCTTC. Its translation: CASSEFLAVPMGGEQFF.

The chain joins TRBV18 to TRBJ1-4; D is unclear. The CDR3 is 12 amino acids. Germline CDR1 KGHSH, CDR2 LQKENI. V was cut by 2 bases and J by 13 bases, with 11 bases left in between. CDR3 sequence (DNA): TGTGCCAGCTCACCAGACGAGGAGGTACTGTTTTTT. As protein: CASSPDEEVLFF.

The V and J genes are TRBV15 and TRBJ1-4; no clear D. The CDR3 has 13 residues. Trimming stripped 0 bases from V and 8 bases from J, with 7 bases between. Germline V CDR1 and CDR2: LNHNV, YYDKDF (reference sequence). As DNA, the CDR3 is TGTGCCACCAGCAGAGAAAGAGAAGAAAAACTGTTTTTT. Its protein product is CATSREREEKLFF.

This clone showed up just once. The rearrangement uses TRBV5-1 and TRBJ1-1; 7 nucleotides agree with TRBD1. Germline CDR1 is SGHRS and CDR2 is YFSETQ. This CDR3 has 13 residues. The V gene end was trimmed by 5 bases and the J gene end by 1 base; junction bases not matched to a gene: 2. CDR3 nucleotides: TGCGCCAGCAGACAGGGGACGAACACTGAAGCTTTCTTT. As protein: CASRQGTNTEAFF. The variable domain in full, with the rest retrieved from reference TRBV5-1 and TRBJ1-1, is KAGVTQTPRYLIKTRGQQVTLSCSPISGHRSVSWYQQTPGQGLQFLFEYFSETQRNKGNFPGRFSGRQFSNSRSEMNVSTLELGDSALYLCASRQGTNTEAFFGQGTRLTVV.

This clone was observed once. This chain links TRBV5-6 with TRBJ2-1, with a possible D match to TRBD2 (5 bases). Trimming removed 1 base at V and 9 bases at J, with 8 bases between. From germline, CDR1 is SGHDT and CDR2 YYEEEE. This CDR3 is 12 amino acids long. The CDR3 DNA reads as TGTGCCAGCAGCTTGTTGGAGGCTGAGCAGTTCTTC. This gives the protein CASSLLEAEQFF.

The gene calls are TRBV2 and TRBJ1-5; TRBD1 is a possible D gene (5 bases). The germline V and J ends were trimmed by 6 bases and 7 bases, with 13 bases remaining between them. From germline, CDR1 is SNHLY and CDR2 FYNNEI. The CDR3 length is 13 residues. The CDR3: CASSRQIEQPQHF. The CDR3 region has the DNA TGTGCCAGCAGCAGACAGATAGAGCAGCCCCAGCATTTT. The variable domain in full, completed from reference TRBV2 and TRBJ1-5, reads EPEVTQTPSHQVTQMGQEVILRCVPISNHLYFYWYRQILGQKVEFLVSFYNNEISEKSEIFDDQFSVERPDGSNFTLKIRSTKLEDSAMYFCASSRQIEQPQHFGDGTRLSIL.

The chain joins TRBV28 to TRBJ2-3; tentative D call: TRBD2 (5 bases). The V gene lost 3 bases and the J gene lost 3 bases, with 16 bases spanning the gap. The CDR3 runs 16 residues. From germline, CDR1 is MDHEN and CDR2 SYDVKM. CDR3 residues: CASSLSPGRLTDTQYF. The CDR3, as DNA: TGTGCCAGCAGTTTGTCCCCGGGGAGATTGACAGATACGCAGTATTTT. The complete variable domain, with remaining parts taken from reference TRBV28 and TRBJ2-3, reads DVKVTQSSRYLVKRTGEKVFLECVQDMDHENMFWYRQDPGLGLRLIYFSYDVKMKEKGDIPEGYSVSREKKERFSLILESASTNQTSMYLCASSLSPGRLTDTQYFGPGTRLTVL.

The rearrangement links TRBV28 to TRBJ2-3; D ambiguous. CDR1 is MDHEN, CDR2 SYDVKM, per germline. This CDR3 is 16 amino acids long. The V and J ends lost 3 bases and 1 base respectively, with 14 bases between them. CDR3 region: CASSLWKGERTDTQYF. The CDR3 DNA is TGTGCCAGCAGTTTGTGGAAAGGAGAACGCACAGATACGCAGTATTTT.

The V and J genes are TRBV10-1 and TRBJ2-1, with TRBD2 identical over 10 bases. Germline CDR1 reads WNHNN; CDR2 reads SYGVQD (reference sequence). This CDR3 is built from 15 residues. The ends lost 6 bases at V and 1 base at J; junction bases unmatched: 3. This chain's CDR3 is CASRSSGGSYNEQFF. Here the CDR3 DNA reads TGCGCCAGCAGGTCTAGCGGGGGATCCTACAATGAGCAGTTCTTC.

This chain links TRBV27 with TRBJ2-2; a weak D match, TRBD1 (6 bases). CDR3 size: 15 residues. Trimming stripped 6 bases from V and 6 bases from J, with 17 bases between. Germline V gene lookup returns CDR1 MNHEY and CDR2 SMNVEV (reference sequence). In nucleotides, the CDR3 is TGTGCCAGCAGCTCTAGAAACAGGGTCCCCGGGGAGCTGTTTTTT. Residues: CASSSRNRVPGELFF.

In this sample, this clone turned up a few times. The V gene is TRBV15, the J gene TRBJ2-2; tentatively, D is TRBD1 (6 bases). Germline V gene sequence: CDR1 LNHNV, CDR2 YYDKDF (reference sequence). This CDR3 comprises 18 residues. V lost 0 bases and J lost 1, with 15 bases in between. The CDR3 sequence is CATSRDPTSRGNTGELFF. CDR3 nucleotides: TGTGCCACCAGCAGAGATCCCACAAGCAGGGGGAACACCGGGGAGCTGTTTTTT. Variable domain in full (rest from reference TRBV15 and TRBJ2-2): DAMVIQNPRYQVTQFGKPVTLSCSQTLNHNVMYWYQQKSSQAPKLLFHYYDKDFNNEADTPDNFQSRRPNTSFCFLDIRSPGLGDTAMYLCATSRDPTSRGNTGELFFGEGSRLTVL.

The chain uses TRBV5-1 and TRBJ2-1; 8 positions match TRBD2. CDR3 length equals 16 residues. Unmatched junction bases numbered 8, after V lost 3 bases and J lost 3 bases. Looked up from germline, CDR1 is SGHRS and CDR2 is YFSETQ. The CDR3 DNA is TGCGCCAGCAGCTCCCGGGGGAGCGGGGGCTACAATGAGCAGTTCTTC. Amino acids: CASSSRGSGGYNEQFF.

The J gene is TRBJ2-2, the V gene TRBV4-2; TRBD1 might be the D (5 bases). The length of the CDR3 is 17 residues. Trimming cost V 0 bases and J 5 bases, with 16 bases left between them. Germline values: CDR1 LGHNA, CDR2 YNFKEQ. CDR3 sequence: CASSQDRVGPGTGELFF. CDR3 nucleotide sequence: TGTGCCAGCAGCCAAGATCGGGTGGGGCCGGGTACCGGGGAGCTGTTTTTT.

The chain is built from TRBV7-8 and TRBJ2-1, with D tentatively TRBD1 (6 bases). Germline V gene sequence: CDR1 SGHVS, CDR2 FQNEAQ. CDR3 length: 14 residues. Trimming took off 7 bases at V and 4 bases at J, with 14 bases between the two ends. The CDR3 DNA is TGTGCCAGCACCCAGCCCCAGGGGTACAATGAGCAGTTCTTC. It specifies CASTQPQGYNEQFF.

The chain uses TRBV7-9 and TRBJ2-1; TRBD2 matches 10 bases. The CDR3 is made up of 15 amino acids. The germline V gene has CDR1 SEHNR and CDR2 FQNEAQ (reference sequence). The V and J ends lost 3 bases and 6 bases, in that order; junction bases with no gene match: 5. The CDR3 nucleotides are TGTGCCAGCAGCTTCTTAGCGGGAGGAAGCAATGAGCAGTTCTTC. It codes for CASSFLAGGSNEQFF.